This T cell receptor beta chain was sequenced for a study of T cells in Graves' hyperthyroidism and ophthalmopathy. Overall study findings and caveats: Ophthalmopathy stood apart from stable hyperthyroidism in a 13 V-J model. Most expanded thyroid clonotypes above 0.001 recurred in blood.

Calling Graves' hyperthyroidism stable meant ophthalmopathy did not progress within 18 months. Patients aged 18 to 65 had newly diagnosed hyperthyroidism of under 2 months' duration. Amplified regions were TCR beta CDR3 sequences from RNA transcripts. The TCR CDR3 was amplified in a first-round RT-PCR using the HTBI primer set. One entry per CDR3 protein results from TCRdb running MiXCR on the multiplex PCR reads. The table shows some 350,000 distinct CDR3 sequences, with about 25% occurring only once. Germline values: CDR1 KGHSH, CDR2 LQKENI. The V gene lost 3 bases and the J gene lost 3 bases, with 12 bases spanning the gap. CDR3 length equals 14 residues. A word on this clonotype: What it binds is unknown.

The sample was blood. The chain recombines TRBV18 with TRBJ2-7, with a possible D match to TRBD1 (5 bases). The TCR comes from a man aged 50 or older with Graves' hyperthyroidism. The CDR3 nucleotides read TGTGCCAGCTCACCTGGGGCTGTAGGCTACGAGCAGTACTTC. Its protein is CASSPGAVGYEQYF.